This T cell receptor beta chain emerged from a study of graft-versus-host responses after intestinal transplantation. In the study overall: Induction using anti-thymocyte globulin, followed by tacrolimus and steroids for 2 to 4 years, was given to all recipients.

The V gene lost 4 bases and the J gene lost 2 bases, with 15 bases spanning the gap. The CDR3 consists of 15 residues. Germline lookup yields CDR1 MNHNS and CDR2 SASEGT. TCRdb keeps only in-frame clones here, not all; method: immunoSEQ multiplex PCR. Here the sample spans approximately 25,000 clones, approximately 95% being singletons. The chain recombines TRBV6-1 with TRBJ2-7, with D perhaps given as TRBD1 or TRBD2 (5 bases each). The specimen comprised PBMCs, sampled 18 days after transplant. The source of this sequence is a human patient who received an intestinal transplant, so some T cells may come from the graft donor. This CDR3 reads CASSGGKADAYEQYF. The CDR3 DNA reads as TGTGCCAGCAGTGGGGGGAAAGCGGATGCCTACGAGCAGTACTTC.